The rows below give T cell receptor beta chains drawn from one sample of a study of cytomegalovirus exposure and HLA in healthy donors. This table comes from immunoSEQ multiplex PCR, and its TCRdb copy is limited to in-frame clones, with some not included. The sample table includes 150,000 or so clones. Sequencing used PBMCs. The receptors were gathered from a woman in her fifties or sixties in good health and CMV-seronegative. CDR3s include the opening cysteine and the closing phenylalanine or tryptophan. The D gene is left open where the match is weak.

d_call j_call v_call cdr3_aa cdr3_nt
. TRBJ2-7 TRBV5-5 CASSFGNYEQYF TGTGCCAGCAGCTTCGGTAACTACGAGCAGTACTTC
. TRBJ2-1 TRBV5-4 CASSWRVRPDEQFF TGTGCCAGCAGCTGGCGGGTCAGGCCGGATGAGCAGTTCTTC
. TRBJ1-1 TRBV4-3 CASSQDRNTEAFF TGCGCCAGCAGCCAAGACCGGAACACTGAAGCTTTCTTT
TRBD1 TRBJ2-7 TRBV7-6 CASSFGQAGYEQYF TGTGCCAGCAGTTTTGGACAGGCAGGCTACGAGCAGTACTTC
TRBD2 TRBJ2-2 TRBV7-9 CASSFTGGFPGELFF TGTGCCAGCAGCTTCACGGGGGGGTTCCCCGGGGAGCTGTTTTTT
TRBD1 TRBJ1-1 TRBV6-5 CASSQTGGIAEAFF TGTGCCAGCAGCCAGACAGGGGGCATCGCTGAAGCTTTCTTT
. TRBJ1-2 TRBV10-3 CATMDVGGVYGYTF TGTGCCACCATGGACGTGGGGGGAGTCTATGGCTACACCTTC
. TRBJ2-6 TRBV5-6 CASSSDSGANVLTF TGTGCCAGCAGCTCAGACTCTGGGGCCAACGTCCTGACTTTC
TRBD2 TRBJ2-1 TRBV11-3 CASSRLAGGSEQFF TGTGCCAGCAGTCGACTAGCGGGAGGTAGTGAGCAGTTCTTC
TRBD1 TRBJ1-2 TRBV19 CASSAQGTGDYGYTF TGTGCCAGTAGCGCCCAGGGGACAGGGGACTATGGCTACACCTTC
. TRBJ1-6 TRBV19 CASTGGGYNSPLHF TGTGCCAGTACCGGGGGGGGGTATAATTCACCCCTCCACTTT
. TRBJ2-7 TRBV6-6 CASTPSRGTYEQYF TGTGCCAGCACTCCCTCGCGGGGTACCTACGAGCAGTACTTC
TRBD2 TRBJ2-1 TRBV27 CASSLLPGLAGDNEQFF TGTGCCAGCAGTCTCCTACCGGGACTAGCGGGTGACAATGAGCAGTTCTTC
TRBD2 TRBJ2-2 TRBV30 CAWRSGRAVGELFF TGTGCCTGGAGAAGCGGGAGGGCCGTCGGGGAGCTGTTTTTT
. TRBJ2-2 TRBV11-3 CASSPGSGELFF TGTGCCAGCAGCCCGGGTTCCGGGGAGCTGTTTTTT
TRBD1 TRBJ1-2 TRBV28 CASSTTGTVTNYGYTF TGTGCCAGCAGTACGACCGGGACAGTTACTAACTATGGCTACACCTTC
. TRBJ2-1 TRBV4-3 CASSQVATLRGEQFF TGCGCCAGCAGCCAAGTGGCCACGCTAAGGGGTGAGCAGTTCTTC
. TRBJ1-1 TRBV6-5 CASSYTTDFNTEAFF TGTGCCAGCAGTTACACGACAGACTTTAACACTGAAGCTTTCTTT
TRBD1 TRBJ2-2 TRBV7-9 CASSQTGTGTGELFF TGTGCCAGCAGCCAAACCGGGACAGGGACCGGGGAGCTGTTTTTT
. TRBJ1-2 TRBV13 CATPGVSYYGYTF TGTGCCACACCCGGGGTCTCCTACTATGGCTACACCTTC
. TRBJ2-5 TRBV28 CATGAVETQYF TGTGCCACAGGGGCCGTGGAGACCCAGTACTTC
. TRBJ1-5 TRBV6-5 CASRRDWNQPQHF TGTGCCAGCAGAAGGGACTGGAATCAGCCCCAGCATTTT
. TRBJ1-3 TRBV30 CAWRRSGNTIYF TGTGCCTGGAGGCGCTCTGGAAACACCATATATTTT
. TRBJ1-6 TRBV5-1 CASSGGHSPDPLHF TGCGCCAGCAGCGGGGGACACTCCCCAGATCCCCTCCACTTT
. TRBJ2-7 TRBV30 CAWSVWAATYEQYF TGTGCCTGGAGTGTATGGGCCGCGACCTACGAGCAGTACTTC
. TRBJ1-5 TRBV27 CASSPRQANQPQHF TGTGCCAGCAGCCCTCGACAGGCGAATCAGCCCCAGCATTTT